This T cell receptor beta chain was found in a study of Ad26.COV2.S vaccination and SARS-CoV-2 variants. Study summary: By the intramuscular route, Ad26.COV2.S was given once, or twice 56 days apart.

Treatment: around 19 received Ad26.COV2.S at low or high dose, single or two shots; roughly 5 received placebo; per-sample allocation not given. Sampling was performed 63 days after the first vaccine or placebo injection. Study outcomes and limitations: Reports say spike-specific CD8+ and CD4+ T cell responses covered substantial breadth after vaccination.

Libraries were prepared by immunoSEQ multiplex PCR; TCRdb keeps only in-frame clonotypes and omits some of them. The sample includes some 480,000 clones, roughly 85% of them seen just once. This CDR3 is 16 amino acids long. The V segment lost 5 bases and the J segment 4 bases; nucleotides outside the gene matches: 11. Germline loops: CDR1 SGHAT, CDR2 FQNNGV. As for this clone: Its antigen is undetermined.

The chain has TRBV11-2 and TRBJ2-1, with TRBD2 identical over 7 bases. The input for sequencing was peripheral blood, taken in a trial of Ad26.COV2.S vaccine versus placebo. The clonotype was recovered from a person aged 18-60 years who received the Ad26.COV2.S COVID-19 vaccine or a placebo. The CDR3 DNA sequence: TGTGCCAGCAGCGCTACTAGTAGCGGGCGATACAATGAGCAGTTCTTC. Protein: CASSATSSGRYNEQFF.